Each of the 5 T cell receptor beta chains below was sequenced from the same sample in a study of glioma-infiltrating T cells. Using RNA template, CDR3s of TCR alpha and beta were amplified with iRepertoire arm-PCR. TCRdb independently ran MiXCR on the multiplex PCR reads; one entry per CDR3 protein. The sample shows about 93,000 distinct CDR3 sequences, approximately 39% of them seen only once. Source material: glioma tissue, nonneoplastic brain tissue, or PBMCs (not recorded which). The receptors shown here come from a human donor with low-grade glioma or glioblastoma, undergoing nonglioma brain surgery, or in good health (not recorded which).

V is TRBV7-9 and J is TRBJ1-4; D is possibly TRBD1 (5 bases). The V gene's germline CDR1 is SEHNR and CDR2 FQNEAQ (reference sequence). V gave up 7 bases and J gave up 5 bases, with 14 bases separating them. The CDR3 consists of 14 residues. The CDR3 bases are TGTGCCAGCAACTCAGGGCAGGACAATGAAAAACTGTTTTTT. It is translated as CASNSGQDNEKLFF.

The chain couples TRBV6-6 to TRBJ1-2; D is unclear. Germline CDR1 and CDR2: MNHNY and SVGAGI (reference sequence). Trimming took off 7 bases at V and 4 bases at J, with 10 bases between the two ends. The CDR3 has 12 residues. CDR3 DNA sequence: TGTGCCAGCATAGGGCAGGTCTATGGCTACACCTTC. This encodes CASIGQVYGYTF.

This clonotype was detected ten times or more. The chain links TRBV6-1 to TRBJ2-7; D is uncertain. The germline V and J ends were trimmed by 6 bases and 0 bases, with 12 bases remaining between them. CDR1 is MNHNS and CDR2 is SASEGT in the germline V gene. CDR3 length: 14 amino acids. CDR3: CASSPRIPSYEQYF. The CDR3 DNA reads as TGTGCCAGCAGCCCCAGGATCCCCTCCTACGAGCAGTACTTC.

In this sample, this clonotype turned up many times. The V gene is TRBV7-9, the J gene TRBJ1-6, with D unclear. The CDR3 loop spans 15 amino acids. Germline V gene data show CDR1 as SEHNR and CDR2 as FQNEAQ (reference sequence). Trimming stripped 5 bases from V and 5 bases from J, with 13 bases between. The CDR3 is CASSPLTMNNSPLHF. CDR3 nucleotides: TGTGCCAGCAGCCCCCTGACAATGAATAATTCACCCCTCCACTTT.

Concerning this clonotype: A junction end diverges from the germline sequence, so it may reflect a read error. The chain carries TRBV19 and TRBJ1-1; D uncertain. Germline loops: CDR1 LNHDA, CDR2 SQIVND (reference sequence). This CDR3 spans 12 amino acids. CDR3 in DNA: TGTGCCAGCAGTATGTACTACCACGGAGCTTTCTTT. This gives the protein CASSMYYHGAFF. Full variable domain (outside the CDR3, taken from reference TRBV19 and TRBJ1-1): DGGITQSPKYLFRKEGQNVTLSCEQNLNHDAMYWYRQDPGQGLRLIYYSQIVNDFQKGDIAEGYSVSREKKESFPLTVTSAQKNPTAFYLCASSMYYHGAFFGQGTRLTVV.